These 29 T cell receptor beta chains share one sample of origin, sequenced in a study of blood T cell repertoires in COVID-19. Clones were sequenced by immunoSEQ multiplex PCR, and TCRdb holds only the in-frame ones, with some missing. The sample contains under 150,000 clones, under 85% of which appear only once. Sequencing input: peripheral blood. These receptors were obtained from a man aged 45 to 65 with active or convalescent COVID-19.

In this sample, this clone turned up a few times. The rearrangement joins TRBV7-2 to TRBJ1-2, with a tentative D call TRBD1 (5 bases). The CDR3 is made up of 15 amino acids. V gave up 7 bases and J gave up 7 bases, with 22 bases separating them. The germline CDR1 and CDR2 sequences are SGHTA and FQGNSA. CDR3 sequence reads: CASTFGWALQGGYTF. CDR3 in DNA: TGTGCCAGCACCTTTGGATGGGCCCTTCAGGGTGGCTACACCTTC.

This clone was recorded a few times. The chain employs TRBV7-3 and TRBJ2-2, with 14 nucleotides matching TRBD2. Germline V gene lookup returns CDR1 SGHTA and CDR2 FQGTGA. The V gene end was trimmed by 5 bases and the J gene end by 8 bases; junction bases not matched to a gene: 10. This CDR3 has 17 amino acids. Here the CDR3 reads CASSPDGLAGGLGELFF. CDR3 coding DNA: TGTGCCAGCAGCCCGGACGGACTAGCGGGAGGCCTAGGGGAGCTGTTTTTT. The variable domain in full, with the rest retrieved from reference TRBV7-3 and TRBJ2-2, is GAGVSQTPSNKVTEKGKYVELRCDPISGHTALYWYRQSLGQGPEFLIYFQGTGAADDSGLPNDRFFAVRPEGSVSTLKIQRTERGDSAVYLCASSPDGLAGGLGELFFGEGSRLTVL.

This rearrangement joins TRBV12-3 or TRBV12-4 to TRBJ2-4, with D possibly being TRBD2 (5 bases). The V end was cut by 4 bases, the J end by 8 bases, with 12 bases between. The CDR3 has 13 amino acids. CDR3 loop: CASSSGIADIQYF. DNA for the CDR3: TGTGCCAGCAGTTCCGGGATCGCAGACATTCAGTACTTC.

The chain links TRBV19 to TRBJ2-1; TRBD2 matches at 9 bases. Germline CDR1 reads LNHDA; CDR2 reads SQIVND (reference sequence). The CDR3 is 16 amino acids. The V and J ends lost 6 bases and 8 bases, in that order; junction bases with no gene match: 14. CDR3 in amino acids: CASRGSLAGYRDEQFF. In DNA form, the CDR3 reads TGTGCCAGTAGAGGGAGTCTAGCGGGATATAGGGATGAGCAGTTCTTC.

V is TRBV7-2 and J is TRBJ1-1, with D unresolved. V lost 3 bases, J lost 4 bases, and 12 bases lay in between. The CDR3 consists of 14 residues. Germline loops: CDR1 SGHTA, CDR2 FQGNSA. The CDR3 is CASSFELSGTEAFF. The CDR3 DNA reads TGTGCCAGCAGCTTCGAGCTGTCGGGCACTGAAGCTTTCTTT.

This clone was recorded a few times. The rearrangement uses TRBV7-8 and TRBJ1-5; TRBD1 might be the D (5 bases). Per germline, CDR1 SGHVS and CDR2 FQNEAQ. The CDR3 is 14 amino acids. The V gene lost 6 bases and the J gene lost 6 bases, with 15 bases spanning the gap. As DNA, the CDR3 is TGTGCCAGCAGTTTCAGAGGGGAGGGTCAGCCCCAGCATTTT. It specifies CASSFRGEGQPQHF.

In nucleotides, the CDR3 is TGTGCCAGCAGCTTTCGGGCGGGAGGGCCTCAGGACGAGCAGTACTTC. As protein: CASSFRAGGPQDEQYF. V is TRBV5-4 and J is TRBJ2-7, with TRBD2 matching over 9 bases. CDR1 is SGHNT and CDR2 is YYREEE in the germline V gene (reference sequence). There are 16 residues in the CDR3. With 2 bases clipped from V and 5 bases from J, the junction kept 11 bases outside the gene matches.

The chain has TRBV12-5 and TRBJ2-1, with D possibly matching TRBD2 (5 bases). The CDR3 runs 15 residues. Trimming removed 2 bases at V and 4 bases at J, with 12 bases between. Germline CDR1 and CDR2: LGHNT and FRNRAP. The CDR3 loop is CASGLWRPGYNEQFF. DNA of the CDR3: TGTGCTAGTGGTTTGTGGCGTCCGGGGTACAATGAGCAGTTCTTC. The whole variable domain, remainder taken from reference TRBV12-5 and TRBJ2-1, is DARVTQTPRHKVTEMGQEVTMRCQPILGHNTVFWYRQTMMQGLELLAYFRNRAPLDDSGMPKDRFSAEMPDATLATLKIQPSEPRDSAVYFCASGLWRPGYNEQFFGPGTRLTVL.

CDR3 region: CASSSGTGVQYF. The CDR3 region has the DNA TGCGCCAGCAGCTCCGGGACAGGGGTTCAGTACTTC. The gene calls are TRBV5-1 and TRBJ2-4; 10 bases align to TRBD1. This CDR3 contains 12 residues. Germline CDR1 SGHRS, CDR2 YFSETQ. After removal of 3 bases from V and 11 bases from J, the junction contained 2 bases not matched to a gene.

The chain employs TRBV19 and TRBJ1-6; the D gene is possibly TRBD1 (6 bases). V dropped 6 bases and J dropped 7 bases, with 13 bases sitting between them. The CDR3 contains 14 residues. Germline V gene sequence: CDR1 LNHDA, CDR2 SQIVND (reference sequence). As DNA, the CDR3 is TGTGCCAGTAGCCACGGGGGGGCAAATTCACCCCTCCACTTT. It specifies CASSHGGANSPLHF.

This chain connects TRBV29-1 to TRBJ1-1; TRBD1 is a possible D gene (5 bases). CDR1 is SQVTM, CDR2 ANQGSEA, per germline. V gave up 7 bases and J gave up 3 bases, with 12 bases separating them. CDR3 length equals 12 residues. CDR3 amino acids: CSGGTQDTEAFF. DNA of the CDR3: TGCAGCGGGGGCACACAGGACACTGAAGCTTTCTTT.

The chain uses TRBV9 and TRBJ2-3; 11 bases line up with TRBD2. CDR1 is SGDLS and CDR2 is YYNGEE in the germline V gene. J was trimmed by 2 bases and V by 3 bases; bases with no gene match: 2. This CDR3 is built from 15 residues. The CDR3 reads CASSELAGDTDTQYF. The CDR3 DNA is TGTGCCAGCAGCGAACTAGCGGGAGACACAGATACGCAGTATTTT.

The rearrangement uses TRBV18 and TRBJ2-4; 7 bases align to TRBD1. The germline V gene has CDR1 KGHSH and CDR2 LQKENI. This CDR3 has 14 residues. With 3 bases clipped from V and 5 bases from J, the junction kept 4 bases outside the gene matches. The DNA of the CDR3 is TGTGCCAGCTCACCGAGGACAGGAGAAAACATTCAGTACTTC. As protein: CASSPRTGENIQYF.

V is TRBV3-1 (or the pseudogene TRBV3-2) and J is TRBJ2-7, with 9 bases aligning to TRBD1. Per germline, CDR1 LGHDT and CDR2 YNNKEL (reference sequence). J lost 7 bases, V lost 0 bases, and 10 bases had no gene match. The CDR3 consists of 16 residues. The chain's CDR3 is CASSQDRTGARREQYF. CDR3 in DNA: TGTGCCAGCAGCCAAGACCGGACAGGGGCCCGTAGAGAGCAGTACTTC.

The gene calls are TRBV7-3 and TRBJ2-5, with TRBD1 matching 8 bases. Losses at the gene ends were 5 bases for V and 4 bases for J; bases not matched to a gene: 9. This CDR3 comprises 15 residues. The V gene's germline CDR1 is SGHTA and CDR2 FQGTGA. The CDR3 sequence is CASSLNRGQGETQYF. For the CDR3, the DNA is TGTGCCAGCAGCCTAAACCGTGGACAGGGAGAGACCCAGTACTTC.

The chain joins TRBV6-4 to TRBJ2-2, with a weak D call TRBD2 (6 bases). Trimming shortened V by 11 bases and J by 1 base, and 17 bases separated the two germline ends. Germline V gives CDR1 MRHNA, CDR2 SNTAGT. The CDR3 extends over 15 amino acids. The CDR3 sequence is CAGRSGGGNTGELFF. The CDR3 region has the DNA TGTGCCGGTCGATCTGGGGGAGGGAACACCGGGGAGCTGTTTTTT.

V gene TRBV7-8 combines with J gene TRBJ2-1; 10 bases agree with TRBD2. The CDR3 covers 15 residues. The germline V gene encodes CDR1 SGHVS and CDR2 FQNEAQ. With V trimmed by 0 bases and J by 7 bases, 3 bases remained unmatched. The chain's CDR3 is CASSLALAGKNEQFF. Written as DNA, the CDR3 is TGTGCCAGCAGCTTAGCACTAGCGGGAAAGAATGAGCAGTTCTTC.

The chain recombines TRBV5-1 with TRBJ2-7, with TRBD1 as a possible D gene (5 bases). Germline CDR1 reads SGHRS; CDR2 reads YFSETQ. CDR3 length: 13 amino acids. V was cut by 4 bases and J by 2 bases, with 10 bases left in between. In nucleotides, the CDR3 is TGCGCCAGCAGCATGGACAAACCCTACGAGCAGTACTTC. Encoded protein: CASSMDKPYEQYF.

DNA for the CDR3: TGTGCCGGTTCGACAGGGCCCCATTCACCCCTCCACTTT. Translation gives CAGSTGPHSPLHF. The chain couples TRBV2 to TRBJ1-6, with 7 bases fitting TRBD1. This CDR3 region has 13 residues. Germline assignment: CDR1 SNHLY and CDR2 FYNNEI. The ends lost 11 bases at V and 8 bases at J; junction bases unmatched: 9.

The V call is TRBV4-1, the J call TRBJ1-1; D gene ambiguous. CDR1 is MGHRA, CDR2 YSYEKL, per germline. V was trimmed by 1 base and J by 2 bases, leaving 8 bases between them. The CDR3 sequence is 14 residues long. The CDR3 nucleotides read TGCGCCAGCAGCCAAGTCGAACTTAACACTGAAGCTTTCTTT. This translates into CASSQVELNTEAFF.

V is TRBV7-9 and J is TRBJ1-4, with D perhaps matching TRBD1 (5 bases). This CDR3 contains 15 residues. Per germline, CDR1 SEHNR and CDR2 FQNEAQ (reference sequence). Between the trimmed V and J ends, which lost 4 bases and 3 bases, there was a span of 12 bases. This chain's CDR3 is CASSSDPGPNEKLFF. The CDR3 DNA reads TGTGCCAGCAGCTCCGATCCAGGGCCTAATGAAAAACTGTTTTTT.

The V and J genes are TRBV6-5 and TRBJ2-2; the match to TRBD2 covers 8 bases. In germline, CDR1 is MNHEY, CDR2 SVGAGI. The CDR3 runs to 14 residues. V gave up 6 bases and J gave up 4 bases; unmatched junction bases: 4. The CDR3 sequence is CASRAGGSTGELFF. The CDR3 region has the DNA TGTGCCAGCAGGGCGGGGGGTTCCACCGGGGAGCTGTTTTTT.

Concerning this clone itself: The sample holds other DNA sequences that translate to the same CDR3. J is TRBJ2-1 and V is TRBV4-1; TRBD2 agrees at 10 bases. The V gene end was trimmed by 9 bases and the J gene end by 5 bases; junction bases not matched to a gene: 13. The CDR3 extends over 16 amino acids. Looked up from germline, CDR1 is MGHRA and CDR2 is YSYEKL. In DNA form, the CDR3 reads TGCGCCAGTGCCACTCTAGCGGGAGTTAGCCACAATGAGCAGTTCTTC. Translating it yields CASATLAGVSHNEQFF.

This sequence joins TRBV7-9 and TRBJ1-1; tentatively, D is TRBD1 (6 bases). V lost 3 bases to trimming and J lost 7 bases, with 21 bases between them. Germline values: CDR1 SEHNR, CDR2 FQNEAQ (reference sequence). CDR3 size: 16 residues. The CDR3 is CASSFMGGGSHGEAFF. The CDR3 DNA sequence: TGTGCCAGCAGCTTTATGGGAGGGGGTTCTCACGGTGAAGCTTTCTTT.

The V call is TRBV4-1, the J call TRBJ1-2; TRBD1 might be the D (6 bases). Germline CDR1 reads MGHRA; CDR2 reads YSYEKL. The CDR3 consists of 15 residues. The germline V and J ends were trimmed by 4 bases and 4 bases, with 16 bases remaining between them. Here the CDR3 DNA reads TGCGCCAGCAGCCGCTGGCTGGGGGCCTTCTATGGCTACACCTTC. Amino acids: CASSRWLGAFYGYTF.

The V gene is TRBV21-1, the J gene TRBJ2-1; the D call of TRBD1 is as the table states it, not checked on the DNA. TRBV21-1 is annotated as a pseudogene. The CDR3 is made up of 15 amino acids. CDR3 amino acids: CASSKVQDPDNEQFF. CDR3 coding DNA: TGTGCCAGCAGCAAAGTCCAGGATCCGGACAATGAGCAGTTCTTC.

The chain recombines TRBV3-1 (or the pseudogene TRBV3-2) with TRBJ2-1; D possibly corresponds to TRBD2 (5 bases). The V end lost 2 bases, the J end lost 8 bases, and 16 bases lay between the germline ends. Per the germline V gene, CDR1 is LGHDT and CDR2 is YNNKEL (reference sequence). The CDR3 runs to 15 residues. The CDR3 loop reads CASSQMAAEGDEQFF. The CDR3 DNA is TGTGCCAGCAGCCAAATGGCGGCCGAGGGTGATGAGCAGTTCTTC.

V gene TRBV5-1 combines with J gene TRBJ2-3; D is perhaps TRBD2 (6 bases). The germline gives CDR1 SGHRS, CDR2 YFSETQ. The V gene lost 2 bases and the J gene lost 0 bases, with 16 bases spanning the gap. This CDR3 has 17 residues. This chain's CDR3 is CASSFKTPGVSTDTQYF. As DNA, the CDR3 is TGCGCCAGCAGCTTTAAAACACCGGGAGTGAGCACAGATACGCAGTATTTT.

The chain couples TRBV9 to TRBJ2-2; weak D call: TRBD2 (5 bases). Germline loops: CDR1 SGDLS, CDR2 YYNGEE. The CDR3 has 16 residues. Trimming shortened V by 4 bases and J by 4 bases, and 17 bases separated the two germline ends. CDR3: CASSPRLTSGTGELFF. The CDR3 nucleotides are TGTGCCAGCAGCCCCCGACTAACCTCGGGCACCGGGGAGCTGTTTTTT. Full variable domain (rest looked up from reference TRBV9 and TRBJ2-2): DSGVTQTPKHLITATGQRVTLRCSPRSGDLSVYWYQQSLDQGLQFLIQYYNGEERAKGNILERFSAQQFPDLHSELNLSSLELGDSALYFCASSPRLTSGTGELFFGEGSRLTVL.